This T cell receptor (beta chain) was recorded in a study of OX40 agonist ivuxolimab in advanced cancers. Study summary: Patients receiving dose escalation had hepatocellular carcinoma, melanoma, renal cell or head and neck cancer. The group had a mean age of 60 years, ranged from about 23 to 85, and was less than 85% male. Prior anti-PD-1, anti-PD-L1 or anti-CTLA-4 therapy did not bar entry, and approximately 40% had some.

General study findings and limits: CD4+ T cells averaged fewer expanded clones than CD8+ T cells.

This clone appeared a few times. Its antigen is not identified. This CDR3 contains 13 residues. V was pared by 5 bases and J by 7 bases, with 12 bases between. Germline values: CDR1 MNHNS, CDR2 SASEGT. Sequencing used immunoSEQ multiplex PCR; TCRdb keeps in-frame clones, though not all of them. The profile shows about 43,000 clones, approximately 86% of them singletons. The sequence came from an adult with an advanced solid tumor such as melanoma, head and neck, liver or kidney cancer. The source was CD4+ or CD8+ T cells sorted from blood, collected in a trial of the OX40 agonist ivuxolimab. This sequence joins TRBV6-1 and TRBJ2-1, with a weak D call TRBD2 (5 bases). In DNA form, the CDR3 reads TGTGCCAGCAGTTATAAGGCGGGTAATGAGCAGTTCTTC. The encoded protein is CASSYKAGNEQFF.